The clone carrying this T cell receptor (beta chain) has a handful of counts. The antigen is undetermined. This CDR3 comprises 15 residues. Losses at the gene ends were 6 bases for V and 3 bases for J; bases not matched to a gene: 5. From germline, CDR1 is SGHTA and CDR2 FQGTGA. The data originate from a study of cytomegalovirus exposure and HLA in healthy donors. General study results and limits: For cytomegalovirus status, the classifier reportedly gave diagnoses with high specificity and sensitivity. Other equally common chains were less clonally expanded than HLA-associated TCR beta chains, a later analysis showed.

Use of 60 Vbeta and 13 Jbeta primers characterized the PCR. Libraries were prepared by immunoSEQ multiplex PCR; TCRdb keeps only in-frame clonotypes and omits some of them. This table holds 110,000 to 150,000 clones, approximately 68% found once. The sample comprised PBMCs. The source of this sequence is a man aged 55-75 years in good health and CMV-seronegative. The gene calls are TRBV7-3 and TRBJ2-1, with 10 bases identical to TRBD1. The CDR3 region has the DNA TGTGCCAGCAGTACCGGACAGGGGGTCTACAATGAGCAGTTCTTC. Translated: CASSTGQGVYNEQFF.